This T cell receptor beta chain originates from a study of blood T cell repertoires in COVID-19. The authors' processing: Nucleated cell counts were estimated from reference gene primer amplification. Produced via immunoSEQ multiplex PCR; TCRdb's table is partial and in-frame only. V, J and clone size are those of that table, while D and trimming were read from the DNA. The data hold a few hundred thousand clones, with about 79% observed a single time. Cohorts were based on clinical histories the participants reported. Donors in Cohort 3 who had recovered were those with two negative PCRs, healthcare professional clearance, or resolution of their symptoms. J gave up 2 bases and V 8 bases, and 11 bases lay outside the gene matches. Germline CDR1 and CDR2: WNHNN and SYGVQD (reference sequence). CDR3 length equals 16 residues.

J is TRBJ2-3 and V is TRBV10-1; 9 nucleotides line up with TRBD2. The sample taken for sequencing was PBMCs or T cells enriched from blood (not recorded which). This clonotype originated in a woman aged 55-69 years who had recovered from COVID-19. DNA of the CDR3: TGCGCCAGCCAAGGGACGGCTAGCGGGGCCACAGATACGCAGTATTTT. This translates into CASQGTASGATDTQYF.